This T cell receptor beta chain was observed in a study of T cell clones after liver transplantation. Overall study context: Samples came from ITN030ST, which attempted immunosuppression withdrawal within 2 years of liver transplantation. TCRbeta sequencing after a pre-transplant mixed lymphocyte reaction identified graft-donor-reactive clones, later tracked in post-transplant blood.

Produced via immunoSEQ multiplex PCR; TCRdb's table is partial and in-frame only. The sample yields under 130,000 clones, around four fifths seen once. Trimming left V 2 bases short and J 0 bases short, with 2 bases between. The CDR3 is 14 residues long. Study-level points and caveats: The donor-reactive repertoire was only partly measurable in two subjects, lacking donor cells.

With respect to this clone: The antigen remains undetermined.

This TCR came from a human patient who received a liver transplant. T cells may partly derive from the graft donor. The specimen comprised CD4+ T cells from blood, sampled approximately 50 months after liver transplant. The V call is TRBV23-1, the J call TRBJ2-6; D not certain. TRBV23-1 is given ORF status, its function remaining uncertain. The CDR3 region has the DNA TGCGCCAGCAGTCAAAGCTCTGGGGCCAACGTCCTGACTTTC. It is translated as CASSQSSGANVLTF.